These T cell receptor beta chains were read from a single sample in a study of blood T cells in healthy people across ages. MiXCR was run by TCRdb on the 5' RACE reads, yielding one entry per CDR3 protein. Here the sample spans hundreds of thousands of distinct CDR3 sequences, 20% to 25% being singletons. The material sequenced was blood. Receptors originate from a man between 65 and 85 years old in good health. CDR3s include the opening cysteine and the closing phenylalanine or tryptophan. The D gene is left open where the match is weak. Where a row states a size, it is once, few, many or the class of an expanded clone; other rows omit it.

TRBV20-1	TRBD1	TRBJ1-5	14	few	CSACRTGANQPQHF	TGCAGTGCTTGCCGGACAGGGGCCAATCAGCCCCAGCATTTT
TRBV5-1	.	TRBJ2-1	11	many	CASSLIDEQFF	TGCGCCAGCAGCTTAATCGATGAGCAGTTCTTC
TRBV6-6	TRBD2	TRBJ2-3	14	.	CASVPGGPADTQYF	TGTGCCAGCGTACCGGGAGGGCCCGCAGATACGCAGTATTTT
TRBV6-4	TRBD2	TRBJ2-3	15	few	CASSDLAGAADTQYF	TGTGCCAGCAGTGATCTAGCGGGGGCCGCAGATACGCAGTATTTT
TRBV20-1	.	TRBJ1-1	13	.	CSATGDVVTEAFF	TGCAGTGCTACCGGTGATGTGGTCACTGAAGCTTTCTTT
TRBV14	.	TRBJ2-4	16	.	CASSLSQGIGENIQYF	TGTGCCAGCAGCCTGTCCCAAGGGATCGGGGAAAACATTCAGTACTTC
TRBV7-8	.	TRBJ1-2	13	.	CASSSATREGYTF	TGTGCCAGCAGCTCTGCTACACGGGAGGGCTACACCTTC
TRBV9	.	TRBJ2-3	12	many	CASSVGTDTQYF	TGTGCCAGCAGCGTAGGCACAGATACGCAGTATTTT
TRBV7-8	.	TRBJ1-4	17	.	CASSLERIGGVDEKPLF	TGTGCCAGCAGCCTAGAAAGAATAGGGGGAGTTGATGAAAAACCGCTTTTT
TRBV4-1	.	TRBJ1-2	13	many	CASSQGAGYGYTF	TGCGCCAGCAGCCAAGGGGCAGGCTATGGCTACACCTTC
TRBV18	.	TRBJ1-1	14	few	CASSPPTRITEAFF	TGTGCCAGCTCACCCCCGACAAGAATCACTGAAGCTTTCTTT
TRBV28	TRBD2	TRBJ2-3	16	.	CASRPFLAGGPNTQYF	TGTGCCAGCAGGCCTTTCCTAGCGGGAGGGCCTAATACGCAGTATTTT
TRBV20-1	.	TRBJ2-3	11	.	CSASRGDTQYF	TGCAGTGCCTCGAGGGGAGATACGCAGTATTTT
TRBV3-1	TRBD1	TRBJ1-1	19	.	CASSLRQGPRPPPNTEAFF	TGTGCCAGCAGCCTAAGACAGGGGCCTCGCCCTCCACCGAACACTGAAGCTTTCTTT
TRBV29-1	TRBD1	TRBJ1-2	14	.	CSVGERGTAYGYTF	TGCAGCGTTGGGGAGCGGGGGACAGCCTATGGCTACACCTTC
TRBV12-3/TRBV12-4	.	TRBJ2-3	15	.	CASSPSRGHADTQYF	TGTGCCAGCAGCCCCTCCCGCGGGCACGCGGATACGCAGTATTTT
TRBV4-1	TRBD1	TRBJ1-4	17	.	CASSPGQGPTANEKLFF	TGCGCCAGCAGCCCGGGACAGGGCCCAACGGCTAATGAAAAACTGTTTTTT
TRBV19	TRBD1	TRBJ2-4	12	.	CASRQGWNIQYF	TGTGCCAGCCGACAGGGTTGGAACATTCAGTACTTC
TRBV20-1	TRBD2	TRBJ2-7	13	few	CSGWGGDSYEQYF	TGCAGCGGATGGGGGGGAGACTCCTACGAGCAGTACTTC
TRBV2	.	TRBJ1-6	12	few	CASSEGNSPLHF	TGTGCCAGCAGTGAGGGGAATTCACCCCTCCACTTT
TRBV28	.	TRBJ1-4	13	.	CASSEGRTEKLFF	TGTGCCAGCAGTGAAGGACGGACTGAAAAACTGTTTTTT
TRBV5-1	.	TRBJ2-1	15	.	CASSLDGEPNNEQFF	TGCGCCAGCAGCTTGGACGGGGAACCCAACAATGAGCAGTTCTTC
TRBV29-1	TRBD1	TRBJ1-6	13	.	CSVATGGDSPLHF	TGCAGCGTTGCAACAGGGGGAGATTCACCCCTCCACTTT
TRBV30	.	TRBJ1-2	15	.	CAWSPGKGISAGYTF	TGTGCCTGGAGTCCCGGCAAGGGGATTTCGGCTGGCTACACCTTC
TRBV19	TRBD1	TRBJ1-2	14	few	CASRETGGNYGYTF	TGTGCCAGTAGGGAGACAGGGGGTAACTATGGCTACACCTTC
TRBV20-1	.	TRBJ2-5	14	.	CSAGPTGRGETQYF	TGCAGTGCTGGGCCCACAGGGAGGGGAGAGACCCAGTACTTC
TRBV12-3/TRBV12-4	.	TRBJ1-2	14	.	CASTLVDFNYGYTF	TGTGCCAGCACTCTGGTGGACTTTAACTATGGCTACACCTTC
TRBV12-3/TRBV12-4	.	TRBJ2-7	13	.	CASSRTGSNEQYF	TGTGCCAGCAGTCGTACAGGGAGCAACGAGCAGTACTTC
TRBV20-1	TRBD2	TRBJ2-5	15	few	CSVPTSGGAIETQYF	TGCAGTGTTCCGACTAGCGGGGGGGCGATTGAGACCCAGTACTTC
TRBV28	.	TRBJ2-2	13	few	CASTAPGTGELFF	TGTGCCAGCACGGCGCCGGGTACCGGGGAGCTGTTTTTT
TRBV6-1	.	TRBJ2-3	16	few	CASSGQSFSSTDTQYF	TGTGCCAGCAGTGGGCAGAGCTTTTCTAGCACAGATACGCAGTATTTT
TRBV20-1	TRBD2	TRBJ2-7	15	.	CSAILGTSGVYEQYF	TGCAGTGCTATCCTGGGGACTAGCGGGGTCTACGAGCAGTACTTC
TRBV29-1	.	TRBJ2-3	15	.	CSLRPGGKGTDTQYF	TGCAGCCTCCGTCCCGGAGGGAAGGGCACAGATACGCAGTATTTT
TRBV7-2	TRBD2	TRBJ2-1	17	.	CASSPTLLSGRNNEQFF	TGTGCCAGCAGCCCGACCCTCCTTAGCGGGAGAAACAATGAGCAGTTCTTC
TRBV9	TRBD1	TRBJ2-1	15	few	CASSGLGQGVGEQFF	TGTGCCAGCAGCGGTCTGGGACAGGGTGTAGGTGAGCAGTTCTTC
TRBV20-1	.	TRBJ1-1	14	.	CSARFGGRSTEAFF	TGCAGTGCTAGATTTGGGGGGCGTAGCACTGAAGCTTTCTTT
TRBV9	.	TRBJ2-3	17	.	CASSVQRGPGFTDTQYF	TGTGCCAGCAGCGTCCAAAGGGGACCGGGGTTCACAGATACGCAGTATTTT
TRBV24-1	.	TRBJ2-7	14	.	CATSDGAFPYEQYF	TGTGCCACCAGTGATGGGGCTTTCCCCTACGAGCAGTACTTC
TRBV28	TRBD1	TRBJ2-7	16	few	CASSLCRSLAGTGFHF	TGTGCCAGCAGTTTATGCCGGTCCCTCGCCGGGACAGGGTTCCACTTC
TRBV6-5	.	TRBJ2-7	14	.	CASSYSRSSYEQYF	TGTGCCAGCAGTTACTCGCGGTCTTCCTACGAGCAGTACTTC
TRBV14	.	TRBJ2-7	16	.	CASSQDLPGQSYEQYF	TGTGCCAGCAGCCAAGATCTCCCCGGACAGTCCTACGAGCAGTACTTC
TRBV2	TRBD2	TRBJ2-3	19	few	CASSALRAGGPFGTDTQYF	TGTGCCAGCAGTGCCCTTCGGGCGGGAGGGCCATTCGGCACAGATACGCAGTATTTT
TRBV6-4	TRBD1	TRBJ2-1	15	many	CASSDWDRGFHEQFF	TGTGCCAGCAGTGACTGGGACAGGGGGTTCCATGAGCAGTTCTTC
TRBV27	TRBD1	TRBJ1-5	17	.	CASSPGTGGGFLRPQHF	TGTGCCAGCAGTCCCGGGACAGGGGGTGGCTTTTTGCGTCCCCAGCATTTT
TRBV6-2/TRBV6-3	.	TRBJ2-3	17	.	CASSTTPFLESTDTQYF	TGTGCCAGCAGTACTACCCCGTTTTTGGAGAGCACAGATACGCAGTATTTT
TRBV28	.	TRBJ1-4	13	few	CASRKGGVEKLFF	TGTGCCAGCAGGAAGGGGGGAGTTGAAAAACTGTTTTTT
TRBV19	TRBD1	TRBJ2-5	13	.	CASSIQGGQTQYF	TGTGCCAGTAGTATTCAAGGGGGCCAGACCCAGTACTTC
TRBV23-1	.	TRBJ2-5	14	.	CASSFPTDPETQYF	TGCGCCAGCAGCTTCCCGACAGATCCCGAGACCCAGTACTTC
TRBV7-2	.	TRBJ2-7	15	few	CASSLELVISYEQYF	TGTGCCAGCAGCTTAGAGCTGGTGATCTCCTACGAGCAGTACTTC
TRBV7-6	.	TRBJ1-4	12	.	CASSNHRAELFF	TGTGCCAGCAGCAACCACAGGGCCGAGCTGTTTTTT
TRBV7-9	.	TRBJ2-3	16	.	CASSPDASGATDTQYF	TGTGCCAGCAGCCCCGACGCCTCAGGGGCCACAGATACGCAGTATTTT
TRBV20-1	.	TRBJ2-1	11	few	CSARVSQEQFF	TGCAGTGCTAGAGTTAGCCAAGAGCAGTTCTTC
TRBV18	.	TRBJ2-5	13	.	CASSPPVAETQYF	TGTGCCAGCTCACCACCGGTCGCCGAGACCCAGTACTTC
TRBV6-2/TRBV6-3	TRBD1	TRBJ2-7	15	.	CASSYPGQVSYEQYF	TGTGCCAGCAGTTACCCAGGACAGGTTTCCTACGAGCAGTACTTC
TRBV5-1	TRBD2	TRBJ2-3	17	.	CASSLHGTTLYTDTQYF	TGCGCCAGCAGCTTACATGGGACTACCCTATACACAGATACGCAGTATTTT